One and the same sample provided the 5 T cell receptor beta chains below, sequenced in a study of T-cell reconstitution after alpha-beta-depleted transplantation in children. Unique molecular identifiers were incorporated during preparation of the TCRbeta library. TCRdb re-analysed the PCR reads in MiXCR, keeping a single row per CDR3 protein. Here the sample spans 800,000 to 1,000,000 distinct CDR3 sequences, roughly 29% being singletons. The material was PBMCs, mostly from graft donor cells, obtained 360 days after TCRalphabeta/CD19-depleted stem cell transplant. These TCRs come from a boy under three years old who had a stem cell transplant for SCID, so the T cells may come from the graft donor.

The chain carries TRBV4-1 and TRBJ1-1; 7 bases are a match to TRBD1. This CDR3 is 12 amino acids long. Germline V gene lookup returns CDR1 MGHRA and CDR2 YSYEKL. V lost 4 bases and J lost 10; bases outside the gene matches: 6. In DNA, the CDR3 is TGCGCCAGCAGCCGCATAGGGGGCAGAGCTTTCTTT. The encoded protein is CASSRIGGRAFF.

The rearrangement joins TRBV7-3 to TRBJ2-6, with D perhaps TRBD1 (5 bases). Germline CDR1 SGHTA, CDR2 FQGTGA. This CDR3 is built from 18 residues. V lost 0 bases, J lost 0 bases, and 12 bases lay in between. The DNA of the CDR3 is TGTGCCAGCAGCTTAACCTCGACAGCTACCTCTGGGGCCAACGTCCTGACTTTC. Translating gives CASSLTSTATSGANVLTF. The full variable domain, with the rest looked up from reference TRBV7-3 and TRBJ2-6, is GAGVSQTPSNKVTEKGKYVELRCDPISGHTALYWYRQSLGQGPEFLIYFQGTGAADDSGLPNDRFFAVRPEGSVSTLKIQRTERGDSAVYLCASSLTSTATSGANVLTFGAGSRLTVL.

This chain connects TRBV7-9 to TRBJ2-7; 10 bases are shared with TRBD1. Germline loops: CDR1 SEHNR, CDR2 FQNEAQ (reference sequence). This CDR3 is built from 16 residues. With 5 bases clipped from V and 4 bases from J, the junction kept 11 bases outside the gene matches. The CDR3 DNA follows: TGTGCCAGCAGCGCCGACCGGGACAGGGGCCGTTACGAGCAGTACTTC. It yields the protein CASSADRDRGRYEQYF.

The V call is TRBV7-2, the J call TRBJ2-1, with D maybe TRBD1 (7 bases). This CDR3 comprises 13 residues. CDR1 and CDR2 (germline): SGHTA, FQGNSA. V lost 3 bases to trimming and J lost 8 bases, with 11 bases between them. This chain's CDR3 is CASSFDREDEQFF. CDR3 nucleotides: TGTGCCAGCAGCTTCGACAGGGAGGATGAGCAGTTCTTC.

This clonotype was detected only a few times. The gene calls are TRBV12-3 or TRBV12-4 and TRBJ1-1; TRBD1 agrees at 10 bases. The CDR3 has 17 amino acids. V trimming: 7 bases; J trimming: 0 bases; junction bases outside the gene matches: 11. The CDR3 DNA sequence: TGTGCCAGCAAAATACCGGGACAGGGGACCCTGAACACTGAAGCTTTCTTT. Translating it yields CASKIPGQGTLNTEAFF.